A single sample is the source of the 26 T cell receptor beta chains below, sequenced in a study of blood T cell repertoires in COVID-19. Repertoires were generated with immunoSEQ multiplex PCR, while TCRdb's copy carries only in-frame clones and drops some. The sample includes about 140,000 clones, around three quarters seen only once; the top ten take about 3.6%. The source material was peripheral blood. These receptors originate from a man in his 60s with acute or convalescent COVID-19.

This clone was seen a few times. The J gene is TRBJ2-3, the V gene TRBV4-2; a weak D match, TRBD1 (5 bases). The V and J ends lost 4 bases and 1 base respectively, with 18 bases between them. The CDR3 is 17 amino acids. CDR1 is LGHNA and CDR2 is YNFKEQ in the germline V gene. DNA for the CDR3: TGTGCCAGCAGCCCTAATGTCGTGGCCAGGGGCACAGATACGCAGTATTTT. This encodes CASSPNVVARGTDTQYF.

The chain employs TRBV5-1 and TRBJ1-3; D ambiguous. CDR3 length equals 18 residues. CDR1 is SGHRS, CDR2 YFSETQ, per germline. With 2 bases removed from V and 0 bases from J, the gap between germline ends came to 18 bases. The CDR3 loop is CASSFSNARVASGNTIYF. The DNA for the CDR3 is TGCGCCAGCAGCTTTTCCAATGCCCGGGTTGCCTCTGGAAACACCATATATTTT.

This chain uses TRBV19 with TRBJ2-2, with TRBD2 identical over 11 bases. CDR1 is LNHDA, CDR2 SQIVND, per germline (reference sequence). The CDR3 covers 16 residues. Germline trimming cut 5 bases from V and 1 base from J; bases unmatched to any gene: 3. The DNA of the CDR3 is TGTGCCAGTAGTTTGCTAGCGGGAGGGAACACCGGGGAGCTGTTTTTT. It specifies CASSLLAGGNTGELFF.

The CDR3 nucleotides read TGTGCCAGCAGCCCAGGCCCCGGGGGTGGGTTCTTC. It codes for CASSPGPGGGFF. V gene TRBV7-9 combines with J gene TRBJ2-1, with D maybe TRBD2 (6 bases). With 5 bases removed from V and 15 bases from J, the gap between germline ends came to 17 bases. This CDR3 spans 12 amino acids. From germline, CDR1 is SEHNR and CDR2 FQNEAQ (reference sequence).

The gene calls are TRBV30 and TRBJ2-3, with D tentatively TRBD1 (6 bases). This CDR3 is 13 amino acids long. Looked up from germline, CDR1 is GTSNPN and CDR2 is SVGIG (reference sequence). CDR3 in amino acids: CASRGVSGGSQYF. CDR3 nucleotide sequence: TGTGCATCCAGGGGCGTTTCGGGTGGGAGTCAGTATTTT.

This clone has more than one count but fewer than ten. This sequence joins TRBV2 and TRBJ1-4; D ambiguous. Trimming left V 6 bases short and J 0 bases short, with 11 bases between. This CDR3 is built from 15 residues. Germline CDR1 and CDR2: SNHLY and FYNNEI. The CDR3 here is CASSPDHATNEKLFF. The CDR3 DNA is TGTGCCAGCAGCCCAGATCATGCAACTAATGAAAAACTGTTTTTT.

The genes are TRBV6-4 and TRBJ1-2; 8 nucleotides agree with TRBD1. Trimming removed 4 bases from V and 4 bases from J; junction bases left unmatched: 5. Germline CDR1 MRHNA, CDR2 SNTAGT. The CDR3 extends over 14 amino acids. CDR3 region: CASSATGAGYGYTF. The DNA for the CDR3 is TGTGCCAGCAGTGCGACAGGGGCGGGCTATGGCTACACCTTC.

The chain couples TRBV28 to TRBJ1-1; D possibly corresponds to TRBD1 (5 bases). This CDR3 comprises 13 residues. V lost 1 base and J 7 bases, leaving 10 bases between the germline ends. Per germline, CDR1 MDHEN and CDR2 SYDVKM. CDR3 coding DNA: TGTGCCAGCAGTTTATCCAGGGAAAGTGAAGCTTTCTTT. This encodes CASSLSRESEAFF.

The chain combines TRBV28 with TRBJ2-5; D not resolved. Trimming pared 4 bases from V and 3 bases from J, leaving 9 bases between. Germline V gene lookup returns CDR1 MDHEN and CDR2 SYDVKM. This CDR3 has 13 amino acids. CDR3 bases: TGTGCCAGCAGTTCTCGGGTGGAAGAGACCCAGTACTTC. This gives the protein CASSSRVEETQYF.

V usage is TRBV9 and J usage is TRBJ1-6; TRBD1 might be the D (6 bases). Germline V gives CDR1 SGDLS, CDR2 YYNGEE. V was trimmed by 0 bases and J by 10 bases, leaving 11 bases between them. The CDR3 runs 14 residues. DNA for the CDR3: TGTGCCAGCAGCGTAGCAGGGGAGCGCTCACCCCTCCACTTT. Translating gives CASSVAGERSPLHF.

J is TRBJ2-7 and V is TRBV2; 9 bases match TRBD2. Germline V lookup: CDR1 SNHLY, CDR2 FYNNEI. This CDR3 is 14 amino acids long. J gave up 3 bases and V 7 bases, and 7 bases lay outside the gene matches. CDR3 protein: CASIGLARNYEQYF. CDR3 nucleotide sequence: TGTGCCAGCATCGGACTAGCGAGAAACTACGAGCAGTACTTC. The whole variable domain, filled in from reference TRBV2 and TRBJ2-7, reads EPEVTQTPSHQVTQMGQEVILRCVPISNHLYFYWYRQILGQKVEFLVSFYNNEISEKSEIFDDQFSVERPDGSNFTLKIRSTKLEDSAMYFCASIGLARNYEQYFGPGTRLTVT.

The chain recombines TRBV6-5 with TRBJ2-3; possibly TRBD2 for D (6 bases). The CDR3 length is 11 residues. V was trimmed by 2 bases and J by 9 bases, leaving 6 bases between them. CDR1 MNHEY and CDR2 SVGAGI come from the germline V gene. The CDR3 region is CASSYAGTQYF. CDR3 DNA sequence: TGTGCCAGCAGTTACGCGGGAACGCAGTATTTT.

The chain joins TRBV28 to TRBJ1-4; unclear D gene. Trimming removed 2 bases from V and 4 bases from J, with 8 bases in between. CDR1 is MDHEN, CDR2 SYDVKM, per germline. The CDR3 extends over 14 amino acids. This CDR3 reads CASSLGGRNEKLFF. DNA for the CDR3: TGTGCCAGCAGTTTAGGCGGTCGTAATGAAAAACTGTTTTTT.

The chain's CDR3 is CASSLATASYEQYF. CDR3 coding DNA: TGTGCCAGCAGCTTAGCGACAGCGTCCTACGAGCAGTACTTC. The chain uses TRBV7-2 and TRBJ2-7; tentative D call: TRBD1 (5 bases). The CDR3 loop spans 14 amino acids. The germline V and J ends were trimmed by 0 bases and 1 base, with 7 bases remaining between them. CDR1 is SGHTA, CDR2 FQGNSA, per germline.

This chain joins TRBV29-1 and TRBJ2-6; tentatively, D is TRBD1 (5 bases). CDR1 is SQVTM and CDR2 is ANQGSEA in the germline V gene. The CDR3 length is 16 residues. Trimming removed 3 bases at V and 0 bases at J, with 12 bases between. The CDR3 spells CSVDRASDSGANVLTF. DNA for the CDR3: TGCAGCGTTGACAGGGCGTCGGACTCTGGGGCCAACGTCCTGACTTTC. The full variable domain, in which reference TRBV29-1 and TRBJ2-6 provide the parts outside the CDR3, is SAVISQKPSRDICQRGTSLTIQCQVDSQVTMMFWYRQQPGQSLTLIATANQGSEATYESGFVIDKFPISRPNLTFSTLTVSNMSPEDSSIYLCSVDRASDSGANVLTFGAGSRLTVL.

This clone was counted between two and nine times. The chain carries TRBV7-9 and TRBJ2-2; no firm D call. CDR1 and CDR2 (germline): SEHNR, FQNEAQ (reference sequence). Trimming took off 1 base at V and 1 base at J, with 7 bases between the two ends. CDR3 length equals 15 residues. CDR3 coding DNA: TGTGCCAGCAGCTTAGACGCAGGGAACACCGGGGAGCTGTTTTTT. The encoded protein is CASSLDAGNTGELFF.

The rearrangement joins TRBV2 to TRBJ2-3, with a weak D call TRBD2 (6 bases). V was shortened by 5 bases and J by 2 bases, with 11 bases between the two germline ends. Germline CDR1 is SNHLY and CDR2 is FYNNEI. CDR3 size: 14 residues. CDR3 coding DNA: TGTGCCAGCAGTAACAGCGGGTACACAGATACGCAGTATTTT. It codes for CASSNSGYTDTQYF. Together with reference TRBV2 and TRBJ2-3, the CDR3 gives the full variable domain: EPEVTQTPSHQVTQMGQEVILRCVPISNHLYFYWYRQILGQKVEFLVSFYNNEISEKSEIFDDQFSVERPDGSNFTLKIRSTKLEDSAMYFCASSNSGYTDTQYFGPGTRLTVL.

This clone was recorded a few times. V and J are TRBV6-1 and TRBJ1-1, with TRBD1 as a possible D gene (5 bases). The CDR3 totals 13 residues. Between the trimmed V and J ends, which lost 1 base and 10 bases, there was a span of 13 bases. Germline CDR1 reads MNHNS; CDR2 reads SASEGT. Written as DNA, the CDR3 is TGTGCCAGCAGTGAAGTTGGTCCGGGGGGAGCTTTCTTT. Residues: CASSEVGPGGAFF.

This chain uses TRBV6-5 with TRBJ1-6; D gene unclear. Trimming stripped 0 bases from V and 5 bases from J, with 8 bases between. This CDR3 comprises 15 residues. Germline CDR1 and CDR2: MNHEY and SVGAGI. CDR3 bases: TGTGCCAGCAGTTACTCGACGGGTAATAATTCACCCCTCCACTTT. Its protein product is CASSYSTGNNSPLHF.

V gene TRBV7-2 combines with J gene TRBJ2-1; possibly TRBD1 for D (5 bases). The CDR3 extends over 15 amino acids. V was cut by 5 bases and J by 3 bases, with 14 bases left in between. Germline lookup yields CDR1 SGHTA and CDR2 FQGNSA. For the CDR3, the DNA is TGTGCCAGCAGCCAGGGCTGGGGTAGCTACAATGAGCAGTTCTTC. Translated, it gives CASSQGWGSYNEQFF. Supplemented by reference TRBV7-2 and TRBJ2-1, the full variable domain reads GAGVSQSPSNKVTEKGKDVELRCDPISGHTALYWYRQSLGQGLEFLIYFQGNSAPDKSGLPSDRFSAERTGGSVSTLTIQRTQQEDSAVYLCASSQGWGSYNEQFFGPGTRLTVL.

CDR3 loop: CASSSTGGQGFKGRDHYEQYF. For the CDR3, the DNA is TGTGCCAGCAGTTCCACGGGGGGGCAGGGCTTTAAGGGGCGGGACCACTACGAGCAGTACTTC. The chain joins TRBV27 to TRBJ2-7, with 8 bases that match TRBD2. The length of the CDR3 is 21 residues. The germline V gene encodes CDR1 MNHEY and CDR2 SMNVEV (reference sequence). V dropped 4 bases and J dropped 3; count of bases not matched to a gene: 26.

There are many counts of this clone. In DNA, the CDR3 is TGCGCCAGCAGCTACGGACTAGCGGTCTACAATGAGCAGTTCTTC. Translation gives CASSYGLAVYNEQFF. The V call is TRBV4-3, the J call TRBJ2-1; 10 bases match TRBD2. From germline, CDR1 is LGHNA and CDR2 YSLEER. V shed 5 bases and J 3 bases; nucleotides not matched to a gene: 4. The CDR3 loop spans 15 amino acids.

The V gene is TRBV7-2, the J gene TRBJ2-4; 16 positions match TRBD2. The V gene's germline CDR1 is SGHTA and CDR2 FQGNSA. CDR3 length: 19 residues. The trim removed 6 bases at V and 1 base at J, leaving 9 bases unmatched. CDR3 residues: CASRSSGTSGRGAKNIQYF. As DNA, the CDR3 is TGTGCCAGCAGGTCTTCCGGGACTAGCGGGAGGGGGGCCAAAAACATTCAGTACTTC.

The chain has TRBV29-1 and TRBJ2-1; D is uncertain. This CDR3 has 13 residues. Germline CDR1 and CDR2: SQVTM and ANQGSEA. The V end was cut by 6 bases, the J end by 8 bases, with 17 bases between. CDR3 sequence: CSVGEYGAHEQFF. The CDR3 bases are TGCAGCGTCGGTGAGTATGGAGCACATGAGCAGTTCTTC.

J is TRBJ1-1 and V is TRBV30; D unresolved. The CDR3 contains 13 residues. Germline V gene data show CDR1 as GTSNPN and CDR2 as SVGIG (reference sequence). V lost 3 bases, J lost 5 bases, and 13 bases lay in between. The CDR3 DNA is TGTGCCTGGAGGCTGGCGAGGATGACTGAAGCTTTCTTT. It translates to CAWRLARMTEAFF.

The chain links TRBV7-9 to TRBJ2-3; D unresolved. CDR3 length: 15 amino acids. CDR1 SEHNR and CDR2 FQNEAQ come from the germline V gene (reference sequence). Trimming took 5 bases from V and 1 from J, leaving 13 bases between them. In DNA form, the CDR3 reads TGTGCCAGCAGCCCCGATGGGCAGGGCACAGATACGCAGTATTTT. Translated, it gives CASSPDGQGTDTQYF.